What follows are 23 T cell receptor beta chains derived from one specimen sequenced in a study of cytomegalovirus exposure and HLA in healthy donors. PCR primers comprised 60 Vbeta and 13 Jbeta primers. Profiled with immunoSEQ multiplex PCR; TCRdb holds only in-frame clones, not every one. The sample holds under 200,000 clones, approximately 62% seen once. Sequencing was carried out using PBMCs. These receptors came from a man aged 45-65 years in good health and CMV-seronegative.

This clone was seen only a few times. The V gene is TRBV19, the J gene TRBJ2-1, with a possible D match to TRBD1 (6 bases). V lost 5 bases, J lost 1 base, and 15 bases lay in between. This CDR3 is built from 16 residues. Germline V gene lookup returns CDR1 LNHDA and CDR2 SQIVND (reference sequence). As DNA, the CDR3 is TGTGCCAGTAGTGCCAAGCACAGGGATTCCTACAATGAGCAGTTCTTC. It translates to CASSAKHRDSYNEQFF.

This clone was found a few times. This rearrangement joins TRBV6-1 to TRBJ2-5, with 7 bases lining up with TRBD1. The J call may not be correct, given that the DNA end is closer to TRBJ2-7. The CDR3 has 13 residues. Germline values: CDR1 MNHNS, CDR2 SASEGT. The CDR3 DNA is TGTGCCAGCAGCCCGGGACAGCGATACGAGCAGTACTTC. Translated, it gives CASSPGQRYEQYF.

This clone was seen only a few times. The gene calls are TRBV7-9 and TRBJ1-2, with D possibly being TRBD1 (6 bases). Germline assignment: CDR1 SEHNR and CDR2 FQNEAQ (reference sequence). CDR3 length: 13 residues. V gave up 1 base and J gave up 6 bases, with 9 bases separating them. CDR3 protein: CASSLGGQNGYTF. CDR3 in DNA: TGTGCCAGCAGCTTAGGGGGACAAAATGGCTACACCTTC.

This rearrangement joins TRBV5-1 to TRBJ2-7; 9 nucleotides align to TRBD1. From germline, CDR1 is SGHRS and CDR2 YFSETQ. This CDR3 is 15 amino acids long. V was pared by 1 base and J by 9 bases, with 11 bases of the junction left unmatched. The CDR3 DNA reads as TGCGCCAGCAGCTTGATTCCCGGGACAGGGTTGGGGCAGTACTTC. Amino acid sequence: CASSLIPGTGLGQYF.

V gene TRBV28 combines with J gene TRBJ2-2; a possible D gene is TRBD2 (6 bases). The germline V gene encodes CDR1 MDHEN and CDR2 SYDVKM. The CDR3 is 17 residues long. Deletions cut 4 bases from V and 6 bases from J, with 21 bases between. CDR3 residues: CASSSYHTIREAGELFF. The CDR3 DNA reads TGTGCCAGCAGTTCTTACCATACTATCAGGGAGGCCGGGGAGCTGTTTTTT.

The chain uses TRBV4-1 and TRBJ1-5; 7 bases are shared with TRBD1. The V gene's germline CDR1 is MGHRA and CDR2 YSYEKL. This CDR3 contains 16 residues. The V segment lost 1 base and the J segment 7 bases; nucleotides outside the gene matches: 10. CDR3 sequence: CASSQVLTGTGQPQHF. The CDR3 DNA reads as TGCGCCAGCAGCCAAGTCCTGACAGGGACGGGGCAGCCCCAGCATTTT.

This rearrangement joins TRBV19 to TRBJ1-1, with D unclear. V lost 5 bases and J lost 3, with 13 bases in between. Germline CDR1 reads LNHDA; CDR2 reads SQIVND (reference sequence). The CDR3 runs to 14 residues. The CDR3 is CASSAVWEDTEAFF. For the CDR3, the DNA is TGTGCCAGTAGTGCGGTTTGGGAGGACACTGAAGCTTTCTTT.

This clone was picked up a small number of times. The rearrangement uses TRBV19 and TRBJ1-5; 8 positions match TRBD1. The germline V gene encodes CDR1 LNHDA and CDR2 SQIVND (reference sequence). The CDR3 sequence is 15 residues long. The V gene end was trimmed by 3 bases and the J gene end by 2 bases; junction bases not matched to a gene: 3. In nucleotides, the CDR3 is TGTGCCAGTAGTATCTCGGACAGGGGCAATCAGCCCCAGCATTTT. Translating gives CASSISDRGNQPQHF. The full variable domain, its missing parts supplied by reference TRBV19 and TRBJ1-5, is DGGITQSPKYLFRKEGQNVTLSCEQNLNHDAMYWYRQDPGQGLRLIYYSQIVNDFQKGDIAEGYSVSREKKESFPLTVTSAQKNPTAFYLCASSISDRGNQPQHFGDGTRLSIL.

The V gene is TRBV5-1, the J gene TRBJ1-1, with D unresolved. This CDR3 contains 10 residues. Germline-derived CDR1 and CDR2 are SGHRS and YFSETQ. V lost 1 base and J lost 11, with 6 bases in between. The CDR3 DNA follows: TGCGCCAGCAGCTTGCCTTCTGCTTTCTTT. This codes for CASSLPSAFF.

The V gene is TRBV2, the J gene TRBJ1-3, with D perhaps matching TRBD1 (5 bases). Germline CDR1 is SNHLY and CDR2 is FYNNEI. The length of the CDR3 is 16 residues. V was shortened by 1 base and J by 0 bases, with 10 bases between the two germline ends. The DNA for the CDR3 is TGTGCCAGCAGTGAAGTAGGGGTCAGCTCTGGAAACACCATATATTTT. This translates into CASSEVGVSSGNTIYF.

This chain uses TRBV10-3 with TRBJ1-3; D ambiguous. The germline V and J ends were trimmed by 7 bases and 0 bases, with 13 bases remaining between them. The germline gives CDR1 ENHRY, CDR2 SYGVKD. The CDR3 spans 15 residues. This chain's CDR3 is CAIIIDGSSGNTIYF. The CDR3 DNA sequence: TGTGCCATCATCATCGACGGGAGCTCTGGAAACACCATATATTTT.

The chain recombines TRBV5-8 with TRBJ1-4; perhaps TRBD1 as D (6 bases). CDR3 size: 18 residues. Germline CDR1 is SGHTS and CDR2 is YDEGEE. Trimming took 4 bases from V and 4 from J, leaving 23 bases between them. In DNA form, the CDR3 reads TGTGCCAGCAGCCTTGGGACATCCCCTTATATCGGTAATGAAAAACTGTTTTTT. It yields the protein CASSLGTSPYIGNEKLFF.

This clone was observed a few times. The CDR3 DNA reads as TGTGCCAGCTCACTAGGACAGGAGCCGTACGAGCAGTACTTC. It codes for CASSLGQEPYEQYF. V and J are TRBV18 and TRBJ2-7, with 7 positions matching TRBD1. CDR3 length: 14 amino acids. The junction had 7 bases not matched to a gene; V was cut back by 4 bases and J by 4 bases. Germline-derived CDR1 and CDR2 are KGHSH and LQKENI.

In its sample, this clone was seen a few times. The chain employs TRBV10-2 and TRBJ2-7; D call uncertain. The CDR3 has 13 residues. Per germline, CDR1 WSHSY and CDR2 SAAADI. Trimming took off 8 bases at V and 6 bases at J, with 17 bases between the two ends. CDR3 sequence: CASGSGKSSEQYF. The CDR3, as DNA: TGCGCCAGCGGATCAGGAAAATCTTCCGAGCAGTACTTC.

The V and J genes are TRBV6-5 and TRBJ1-5, with D perhaps TRBD1 (5 bases). This CDR3 is built from 15 residues. V was clipped by 0 bases and J by 7 bases, with 13 bases between them. CDR1 and CDR2 from the germline V gene are MNHEY and SVGAGI. CDR3 sequence (DNA): TGTGCCAGCAGTTACTCGATGGGGGGTGGACAGCCCCAGCATTTT. This codes for CASSYSMGGGQPQHF.

V is TRBV4-1 and J is TRBJ2-7, with D perhaps TRBD1 (7 bases). This CDR3 has 13 amino acids. The germline V and J ends were trimmed by 10 bases and 2 bases, with 15 bases remaining between them. The germline CDR1 and CDR2 sequences are MGHRA and YSYEKL. In nucleotides, the CDR3 is TGCGCCACCGGACAGGACTACACCTACGAGCAGTACTTC. Encoded protein: CATGQDYTYEQYF.

The V and J genes are TRBV6-1 and TRBJ1-6; 8 bases are a match to TRBD1. Trimming at V came to 6 bases and at J to 10 bases, leaving 11 bases not matched to a gene. There are 15 residues in the CDR3. Germline loops: CDR1 MNHNS, CDR2 SASEGT. The CDR3 spells CASRETRGQSSPLHF. CDR3 nucleotides: TGTGCCAGCAGGGAGACCAGGGGGCAAAGCTCACCCCTCCACTTT.

This chain links TRBV9 with TRBJ1-6; D unclear. The V gene lost 0 bases and the J gene lost 9 bases, with 10 bases spanning the gap. Germline V gene lookup returns CDR1 SGDLS and CDR2 YYNGEE. The CDR3 has 14 amino acids. The CDR3 region has the DNA TGTGCCAGCAGCGTAGAGAGCATAGTTTCACCCCTCCACTTT. It yields the protein CASSVESIVSPLHF. The variable domain in full, completed from reference TRBV9 and TRBJ1-6, reads DSGVTQTPKHLITATGQRVTLRCSPRSGDLSVYWYQQSLDQGLQFLIQYYNGEERAKGNILERFSAQQFPDLHSELNLSSLELGDSALYFCASSVESIVSPLHFGNGTRLTVT.

This chain connects TRBV6-1 to TRBJ1-2; weak D call: TRBD1 (6 bases). The germline gives CDR1 MNHNS, CDR2 SASEGT. V lost 6 bases to trimming and J lost 2 bases, with 16 bases between them. CDR3 length: 15 amino acids. The CDR3 loop is CASRDYGTPNYGYTF. For the CDR3, the DNA is TGTGCCAGCAGGGATTATGGGACACCCAACTATGGCTACACCTTC.

The chain carries TRBV6-5 and TRBJ2-1, with 9 bases that match TRBD2. The V segment lost 5 bases and the J segment 2 bases; nucleotides outside the gene matches: 1. This CDR3 is built from 14 residues. Germline V gene lookup returns CDR1 MNHEY and CDR2 SVGAGI. DNA for the CDR3: TGTGCCAGCAGTCTAGCGGGGCCCTACAATGAGCAGTTCTTC. This translates into CASSLAGPYNEQFF.

In its sample, this clone was seen a few times. The J gene is TRBJ1-1, the V gene TRBV14, with no clear D. Germline CDR1 is SGHDN and CDR2 is FVKESK. Trimming removed 5 bases at V and 3 bases at J, with 16 bases between. The CDR3 runs 15 residues. The CDR3 DNA reads as TGTGCCAGCAGCGAGAGGAGTATGGCTTACACTGAAGCTTTCTTT. Its protein product is CASSERSMAYTEAFF.

V gene TRBV6-5 combines with J gene TRBJ1-2, with D uncertain. The CDR3 runs to 12 residues. V dropped 5 bases and J dropped 10 bases, with 14 bases sitting between them. Germline loops: CDR1 MNHEY, CDR2 SVGAGI. CDR3 amino acids: CASSTGGRAYTF. In DNA, the CDR3 is TGTGCCAGCAGTACGGGAGGGAGGGCCTACACCTTC.

CDR3 nucleotide sequence: TGCGCCAGCAGCTTGACAGGGGAAACCAAAAACATTCAGTACTTC. Amino acid sequence: CASSLTGETKNIQYF. The J gene is TRBJ2-4, the V gene TRBV5-1; 7 bases match TRBD1. Per germline, CDR1 SGHRS and CDR2 YFSETQ. The J segment lost 2 bases and the V segment lost 1 base, leaving 3 bases of the junction unmatched. The CDR3 loop spans 15 amino acids.